Listed below are T cell receptor beta chains from one sample, sequenced in a study of OX40 agonist ivuxolimab in advanced cancers. Generated by immunoSEQ multiplex PCR, the TCRdb table keeps only in-frame clones and is missing some. This sample has roughly 60,000 clones, with approximately 90% found just once. The sequencing used CD4+ or CD8+ T cells sorted from blood, collected in a trial of the OX40 agonist ivuxolimab. The receptor set was obtained from an adult with an advanced solid tumor such as melanoma, head and neck, liver or kidney cancer. CDR3s include the opening cysteine and the closing phenylalanine or tryptophan. D genes are given only for firm matches. The size entry is marked missing in some rows and otherwise reads once, few, many or a size class.

J gene	D gene	clone size	V gene	CDR3 DNA	CDR3 protein
TRBJ2-7	TRBD2	-	TRBV7-9	TGTGCCAGCAGCCCTCTCGGAGGACTAGCGGGAGGAGGAGGCTACGAGCAGTACTTC	CASSPLGGLAGGGGYEQYF
TRBJ1-2	-	-	TRBV30	TGTGCCTGGAGTGTAGAGGCGCCATTGGGGGGCTACACCTTC	CAWSVEAPLGGYTF
TRBJ2-4	-	-	TRBV6-5	TGTGCCAGCAGTTACTCCGGGACCGACTATTTTCAGTACTTC	CASSYSGTDYFQYF
TRBJ1-6	TRBD1	few	TRBV30	TGTGCCTGGAGTCAGGACAGGGAATCACCCCTCCACTTT	CAWSQDRESPLHF
TRBJ2-1	-	-	TRBV18	TGTGCCAGCTCACCACGTTCTGGTGAGCAGTTCTTC	CASSPRSGEQFF
TRBJ2-1	TRBD2	-	TRBV11-2	TGTGCCAGCAGCTTGACTAGCGGTAACCTCAGAGGTGAGCAGTTCTTC	CASSLTSGNLRGEQFF
TRBJ2-3	TRBD2	-	TRBV2	TGTGCCAGCAGCGCCAACCCGGGGGGACTGGGGACAGATACGCAGTATTTT	CASSANPGGLGTDTQYF
TRBJ2-7	TRBD1	-	TRBV5-1	TGCGCCAGCAGGGATCCCAGGGGGATCCCCTACGAGCAGTACTTC	CASRDPRGIPYEQYF
TRBJ1-3	-	-	TRBV15	TGTGCCACCAGCAGGCCGGGAGACTCTGGAAACACCATATATTTT	CATSRPGDSGNTIYF
TRBJ2-1	TRBD1	-	TRBV28	TGTGCCAGCAGTCCATCCCCGGGACAGGGGGTTTCCAATGAGCAGTTCTTC	CASSPSPGQGVSNEQFF
TRBJ2-7	-	-	TRBV19	TGTGCCACCGCCGGGACAAAGCATTACGAGCAGTACTTC	CATAGTKHYEQYF
TRBJ2-7	-	-	TRBV6-5	TGTGCCAGCAGTCCGGAGGGGTTTCACGAGCAGTACTTC	CASSPEGFHEQYF
TRBJ1-2	-	-	TRBV19	TGTGCCAGTAGCCCACGGAACCCAGGCACTAACTATGGCTACACCTTC	CASSPRNPGTNYGYTF
TRBJ1-2	-	-	TRBV10-3	TGTGCCATCAGTGAGTCAGCCACTAACTATGGCTACACCTTC	CAISESATNYGYTF
TRBJ2-1	TRBD2	-	TRBV11-2	TGTGCCAGCAGCTTAGTGGCTACTAGCGGCAATGAGCAGTTCTTC	CASSLVATSGNEQFF
TRBJ2-3	TRBD2	-	TRBV23-1	TGCGCCAGCAGTCAACCGACTAGCGGGAGGGCCTCGAATACGCAGTATTTT	CASSQPTSGRASNTQYF
TRBJ2-2	-	-	TRBV2	TGTGCCAGCAGTGGTCGGGGTCATGGCGGGGAGCTGTTTTTT	CASSGRGHGGELFF
TRBJ1-1	TRBD1	-	TRBV4-1	TGCGCCAGCAGCCAAACAGGGGGCCGCACTGAAGCTTTCTTT	CASSQTGGRTEAFF
TRBJ2-2	-	-	TRBV19	TGTGCCAGTAGTATACGCAGGAACACCGGGGAGCTGTTTTTT	CASSIRRNTGELFF
TRBJ1-1	-	once	TRBV5-1	TGCGCCAGCAGCTTGGCGTACAGGAGTTACTCTAACACTGAAGCTTTCTTT	CASSLAYRSYSNTEAFF
TRBJ1-1	-	-	TRBV2	TGTGCCAGCAGATTCCAGGGCCCCGTAGCCACTGAAGCTTTCTTT	CASRFQGPVATEAFF
TRBJ2-5	TRBD1	-	TRBV6-6	TGTGCCAGCAGCAAACAGGGGGCGTACCAAGAGACCCAGTACTTC	CASSKQGAYQETQYF
TRBJ2-3	TRBD2	-	TRBV18	TGTGCCAGCTCACCGTACAGCGGGAGGGGGGCAGATACGCAGTATTTT	CASSPYSGRGADTQYF
TRBJ1-1	-	-	TRBV2	TGTGCCAGCAGTCTACAGGGTAGTTGGGTCCAAGCTTTCTTT	CASSLQGSWVQAFF
TRBJ1-2	-	-	TRBV10-3	TGTGCCATCAGACAGGACAGTGACTACACCTTC	CAIRQDSDYTF
TRBJ1-1	-	-	TRBV19	TGTGCCAGTAGCTCCGAATACAGGGCTGGGCTGGCTTTCTTT	CASSSEYRAGLAFF
TRBJ2-1	-	-	TRBV29-1	TGCAGCGTTGGAGGCAGGGCCTACAATGAGCAGTTCTTC	CSVGGRAYNEQFF
TRBJ2-1	TRBD2	-	TRBV27	TGTGCCAGCCATAGCGGCGGGAGTGACTACAATGAGCAGTTCTTC	CASHSGGSDYNEQFF
TRBJ2-7	TRBD2	-	TRBV27	TGTGCCAGCAGTCCTCTGACTAGCGGGCTGAACGAGCAGTACTTC	CASSPLTSGLNEQYF
TRBJ2-2	TRBD2	-	TRBV7-9	TGTGCCAGCAGCTCCCGCGGACTAGCACAGAACACCGGGGAGCTGTTTTTT	CASSSRGLAQNTGELFF
TRBJ2-5	-	-	TRBV5-1	TGCGCCAGCAGCTTGGGATCCCAGGAGACCCAGTACTTC	CASSLGSQETQYF
TRBJ2-3	TRBD2	-	TRBV27	TGTGCCAGCAGTTTATGGACGACTAGCGGGAGCACAGATACGCAGTATTTT	CASSLWTTSGSTDTQYF
TRBJ1-1	-	-	TRBV4-2	TGTGCCAGCAGCCAAGACCTCTCGAACACTGAAGCTTTCTTT	CASSQDLSNTEAFF
TRBJ2-1	-	-	TRBV27	TGTGCCAGCAGTCCACCTCCGGGACCCAGGGTGTATGAGCAGTTCTTC	CASSPPPGPRVYEQFF
TRBJ2-5	-	-	TRBV7-2	TGTGCCAGCAGCCTGGGGGGTGGCCAAGAGACCCAGTACTTC	CASSLGGGQETQYF
TRBJ2-6	-	-	TRBV5-5	TGTGCCAGCAGCTTGGTAGGGGCCAACGTCCTGACTTTC	CASSLVGANVLTF
TRBJ2-7	-	-	TRBV5-6	TGTGCCAGCAGCTCGCTAACCTACGAGCAGTACTTC	CASSSLTYEQYF
TRBJ2-1	TRBD2	-	TRBV5-3	TGTGCCAGAAGCTTGACCCGGACTAGCGGGAGACACAATGAGCAGTTCTTC	CARSLTRTSGRHNEQFF
TRBJ2-3	TRBD2	-	TRBV7-9	TGTGCCAGCAGCTTAGGCATCGGGGGGACTGACATTGGGGATACGCAGTATTTT	CASSLGIGGTDIGDTQYF
TRBJ2-4	-	-	TRBV28	TGTGCCAGCACCTTGGGCGGGGTACTAGCCAAAAACATTCAGTACTTC	CASTLGGVLAKNIQYF
TRBJ2-6	TRBD1	-	TRBV9	TGTGCCAGCAGCGTCAAAACGGGACAGGGGTCTGGGGCCAACGTCCTGACTTTC	CASSVKTGQGSGANVLTF
TRBJ2-3	TRBD1	-	TRBV30	TGTGCCCGGAAGACAGGGGGAGGCACAGATACGCAGTATTTT	CARKTGGGTDTQYF
TRBJ2-7	TRBD2	-	TRBV29-1	TGCAGCGTTTCCGGACTAGCGGGAATCTCCTACGAGCAGTACTTC	CSVSGLAGISYEQYF
TRBJ1-2	TRBD1	-	TRBV6-5	TGTGCCAGCAGCCGGGGACAGGGGAGTCACTATGGCTACACCTTC	CASSRGQGSHYGYTF
TRBJ1-2	-	-	TRBV18	TGTGCCAGCTCACCACCAAGAGCCTCTTATGGCTACACCTTC	CASSPPRASYGYTF
TRBJ2-3	TRBD2	once	TRBV6-4	TGTGCCAGCGCGCCCGGGGGGAGCACAGATACGCAGTATTTT	CASAPGGSTDTQYF
TRBJ2-5	TRBD2	-	TRBV12-5	TGTGCTAGTGGTTTGGGACTAGCGGGAGAGGGGCAAGAGACCCAGTACTTC	CASGLGLAGEGQETQYF
TRBJ2-7	-	few	TRBV25-1	TGTGCCAGCAGTGAAACCCGAGCTGGGGGTTACGAGCAGTACTTC	CASSETRAGGYEQYF
TRBJ2-3	-	-	TRBV2	TGTGCCAGCAGAGGGGGGAGCACAGATACGCAGTATTTT	CASRGGSTDTQYF
TRBJ2-3	TRBD2	-	TRBV5-5	TGTGCCAGCAGCCTTCCGACTAGCGGGAGTGTAGATACGCAGTATTTT	CASSLPTSGSVDTQYF
TRBJ2-3	TRBD2	-	TRBV12-5	TGTGCTAGTGGCCCGCGGACTAGCGGGGGGCGGTTTCGGAGCACAGATACGCAGTATTTT	CASGPRTSGGRFRSTDTQYF
TRBJ1-5	-	-	TRBV2	TGTGCCAGCAGTTCACAGGGACGGACCAATCAGCCCCAGCATTTT	CASSSQGRTNQPQHF
TRBJ1-2	TRBD1	medium-sized	TRBV29-1	TGCAGCGTTGAAGTGGGACAGGGGGCGAATGGCTACACCTTC	CSVEVGQGANGYTF
TRBJ2-2	-	-	TRBV29-1	TGCAGCGTAGCCCTCGGCACCGGGGAGCTGTTTTTT	CSVALGTGELFF
TRBJ2-1	-	-	TRBV2	TGTGCCGGCAGCAAAACGGGAGAGGGTAATGAGCAGTTCTTC	CAGSKTGEGNEQFF